One sample yielded the 14 T cell receptor beta chains listed below, sequenced in a study of T-cell reconstitution after alpha-beta-depleted transplantation in children. The TCRbeta library was prepared with unique molecular identifiers. Each CDR3 protein gets one entry after TCRdb re-called the PCR reads with MiXCR. The sample yields 700,000 to 950,000 distinct CDR3 sequences, 16% seen once. The specimen was PBMCs, mostly from graft donor cells, collected 360 days after TCRalphabeta/CD19-depleted stem cell transplant. The receptors derive from a male patient younger than 18 who had a stem cell transplant for acute lymphoblastic leukemia, so the T cells may come from the graft donor.

This clonotype has just a few counts. The CDR3 coding sequence is TGCGCCAGCAGCCAAGTTCCAGGGGGCGCGTACACTGAAGCTTTCTTT. This encodes CASSQVPGGAYTEAFF. The rearrangement uses TRBV4-1 and TRBJ1-1, with 8 bases lining up with TRBD1. CDR3 length: 16 residues. V dropped 1 base and J dropped 3; count of bases not matched to a gene: 7. CDR1 is MGHRA and CDR2 is YSYEKL in the germline V gene.

The chain uses TRBV11-2 and TRBJ1-3; the match to TRBD1 covers 7 bases. The CDR3 spans 17 residues. The germline V gene encodes CDR1 SGHAT and CDR2 FQNNGV. V lost 5 bases to trimming and J lost 2 bases; unmatched junction nucleotides: 12. CDR3 residues: CASSHLGGQLTGNTIYF. The CDR3 nucleotides are TGTGCCAGCAGCCACCTGGGGGGACAGCTAACTGGAAACACCATATATTTT.

V usage is TRBV5-1 and J usage is TRBJ1-1; possible D gene TRBD1, 6 bases. Germline V gene data show CDR1 as SGHRS and CDR2 as YFSETQ. This CDR3 is built from 17 residues. Trimming left V 1 base short and J 5 bases short, with 21 bases between. This chain's CDR3 is CASSLFPTGSRGTEAFF. The CDR3 nucleotides are TGCGCCAGCAGCTTGTTTCCTACAGGGTCCCGAGGGACTGAAGCTTTCTTT.

The V and J genes are TRBV4-1 and TRBJ2-7; D unresolved. From germline, CDR1 is MGHRA and CDR2 YSYEKL. The CDR3 is made up of 13 amino acids. Between the trimmed V and J ends, which lost 3 bases and 2 bases, there was a span of 8 bases. CDR3 sequence reads: CASSHWAAYEQYF. The CDR3 DNA reads TGCGCCAGCAGCCACTGGGCCGCCTACGAGCAGTACTTC.

The J gene is TRBJ1-5, the V gene TRBV24-1; 7 bases line up with TRBD1. V lost 8 bases and J lost 5; bases outside the gene matches: 2. Germline assignment: CDR1 KGHDR and CDR2 SFDVKD. The CDR3 is 12 amino acids. The CDR3 sequence: CATTGGDQPQHF. The CDR3 nucleotides are TGTGCCACCACAGGGGGTGATCAGCCCCAGCATTTT.

This clonotype was recorded many times. The chain couples TRBV5-1 to TRBJ1-6, with 7 bases that match TRBD1. Per the germline V gene, CDR1 is SGHRS and CDR2 is YFSETQ. Trimming removed 3 bases from V and 7 bases from J; junction bases left unmatched: 10. The CDR3 spans 16 residues. CDR3 in DNA: TGCGCCAGCAGCTCCTTACCCCAGGGGGAAAATTCACCCCTCCACTTT. Protein: CASSSLPQGENSPLHF.

This clonotype appeared a few times. The V and J genes are TRBV21-1 and TRBJ2-7; TRBD2, the table's D call, lacks a check against the DNA. TRBV21-1 is a pseudogene. The CDR3 runs 15 residues. Here the CDR3 DNA reads TGTGCCAGCAGCAAAGGTAGGACTAACTCCTACGAGCAGTACTTC. This gives the protein CASSKGRTNSYEQYF.

The rearrangement uses TRBV20-1 and TRBJ2-2; 7 positions match TRBD1. The junction had 2 bases not matched to a gene; V was cut back by 5 bases and J by 5 bases. The CDR3 is 12 amino acids. The germline CDR1 and CDR2 sequences are DFQATT and SNEGSKA (reference sequence). The CDR3 here is CSAGRGTGELFF. In nucleotides, the CDR3 is TGCAGTGCTGGCAGGGGGACCGGGGAGCTGTTTTTT.

This clonotype has just a few counts. The chain couples TRBV6-2 or TRBV6-3 to TRBJ2-1, with TRBD2 matching 7 bases. This CDR3 comprises 14 residues. J lost 6 bases, V lost 2 bases, and 4 bases had no gene match. CDR1 MNHEY and CDR2 SVGEGT come from the germline V gene. CDR3 coding DNA: TGTGCCAGCAGTTACAATGGCGGGAGCAATGAGCAGTTCTTC. Residues: CASSYNGGSNEQFF.

This chain uses TRBV5-1 with TRBJ2-2, with TRBD2 matching over 9 bases. V dropped 1 base and J dropped 7; count of bases not matched to a gene: 5. CDR1 SGHRS and CDR2 YFSETQ come from the germline V gene. The length of the CDR3 is 15 residues. The CDR3 loop is CASSLTGLAHGELFF. CDR3 DNA: TGCGCCAGCAGCTTGACGGGACTAGCTCACGGGGAGCTGTTTTTT.

A few counts support this clonotype. The V call is TRBV18, the J call TRBJ2-1; D perhaps matches TRBD1 (6 bases). The CDR3 has 15 amino acids. CDR1 and CDR2 (germline): KGHSH, LQKENI. The V end was cut by 2 bases, the J end by 2 bases, with 10 bases between. CDR3 sequence (DNA): TGTGCCAGCTCACCATTCCAGGGGACCTACAATGAGCAGTTCTTC. Protein product: CASSPFQGTYNEQFF.

This clonotype was counted only a few times. J is TRBJ2-1 and V is TRBV7-3; D might be TRBD2 (5 bases). The CDR3 length is 15 residues. Germline CDR1 SGHTA, CDR2 FQGTGA. Deletions cut 5 bases from V and 4 bases from J, with 15 bases between. CDR3: CASSPRGGNYNEQFF. The CDR3 DNA is TGTGCCAGCAGCCCCCGCGGAGGAAATTACAATGAGCAGTTCTTC.

In this sample, this clonotype turned up a few times. This chain connects TRBV11-1 to TRBJ2-2, with 7 positions matching TRBD2. CDR3 size: 14 residues. The V segment lost 7 bases and the J segment 3 bases; nucleotides outside the gene matches: 5. Germline CDR1 SGHAT, CDR2 FQDESV (reference sequence). CDR3 sequence (DNA): TGTGCCAGCACTGGACTAGAGGACACCGGGGAGCTGTTTTTT. As protein: CASTGLEDTGELFF.

The chain couples TRBV12-3 or TRBV12-4 to TRBJ2-1, with 8 bases lining up with TRBD2. The CDR3 is made up of 15 amino acids. V lost 5 bases to trimming and J lost 7 bases; unmatched junction nucleotides: 10. In DNA form, the CDR3 reads TGTGCCAGCAGTCAAAGCGGGAGTCGACGAAATGAGCAGTTCTTC. Protein product: CASSQSGSRRNEQFF.